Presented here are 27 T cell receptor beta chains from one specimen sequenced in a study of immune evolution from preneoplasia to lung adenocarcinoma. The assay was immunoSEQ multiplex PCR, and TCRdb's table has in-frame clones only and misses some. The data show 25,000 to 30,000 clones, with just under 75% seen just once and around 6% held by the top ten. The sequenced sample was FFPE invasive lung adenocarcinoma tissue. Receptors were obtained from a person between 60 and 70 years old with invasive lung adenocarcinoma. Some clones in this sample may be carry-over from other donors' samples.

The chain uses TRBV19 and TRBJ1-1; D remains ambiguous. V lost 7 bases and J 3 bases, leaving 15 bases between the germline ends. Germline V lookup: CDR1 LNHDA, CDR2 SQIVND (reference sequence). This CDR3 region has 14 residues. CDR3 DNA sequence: TGTGCCAGTAACGCGGGGTTTGCGGACACTGAAGCTTTCTTT. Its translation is CASNAGFADTEAFF.

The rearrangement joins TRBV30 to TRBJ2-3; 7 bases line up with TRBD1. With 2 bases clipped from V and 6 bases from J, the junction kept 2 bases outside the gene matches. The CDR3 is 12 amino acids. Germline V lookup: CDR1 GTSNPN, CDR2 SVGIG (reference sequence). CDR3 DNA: TGTGCCTGGAGTCTACAGGGGGATACGCAGTATTTT. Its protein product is CAWSLQGDTQYF.

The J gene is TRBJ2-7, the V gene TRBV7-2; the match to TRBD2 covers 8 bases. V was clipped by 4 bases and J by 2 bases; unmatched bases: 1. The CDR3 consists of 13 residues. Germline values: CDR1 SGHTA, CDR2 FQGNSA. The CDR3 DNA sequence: TGTGCCAGCAGCTCTAGCGGGCCCTACGAGCAGTACTTC. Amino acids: CASSSSGPYEQYF.

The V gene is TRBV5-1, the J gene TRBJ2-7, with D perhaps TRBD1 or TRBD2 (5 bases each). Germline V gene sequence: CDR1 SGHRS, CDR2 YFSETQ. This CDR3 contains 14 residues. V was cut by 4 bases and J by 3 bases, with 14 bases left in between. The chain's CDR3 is CASSREGSGYEQYF. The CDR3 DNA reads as TGCGCCAGCAGCCGCGAGGGGAGTGGCTACGAGCAGTACTTC.

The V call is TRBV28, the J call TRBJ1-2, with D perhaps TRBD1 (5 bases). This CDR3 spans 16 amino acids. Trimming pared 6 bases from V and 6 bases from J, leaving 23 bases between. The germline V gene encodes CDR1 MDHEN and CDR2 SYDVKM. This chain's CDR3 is CASSPGGIGKGNGYTF. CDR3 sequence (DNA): TGTGCCAGCAGCCCGGGGGGGATTGGGAAGGGAAATGGCTACACCTTC.

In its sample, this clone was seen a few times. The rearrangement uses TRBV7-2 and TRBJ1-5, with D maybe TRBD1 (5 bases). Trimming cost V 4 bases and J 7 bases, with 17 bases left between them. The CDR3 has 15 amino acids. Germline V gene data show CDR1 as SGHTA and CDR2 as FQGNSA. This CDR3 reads CASSSFGGERQPQHF. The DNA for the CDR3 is TGTGCCAGCAGCTCCTTCGGGGGGGAAAGGCAGCCCCAGCATTTT.

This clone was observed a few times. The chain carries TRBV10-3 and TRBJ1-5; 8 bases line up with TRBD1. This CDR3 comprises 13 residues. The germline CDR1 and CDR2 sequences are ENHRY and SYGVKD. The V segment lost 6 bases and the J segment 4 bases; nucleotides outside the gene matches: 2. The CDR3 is CAIRDRENQPQHF. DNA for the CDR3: TGTGCCATCAGGGACAGGGAGAATCAGCCCCAGCATTTT.

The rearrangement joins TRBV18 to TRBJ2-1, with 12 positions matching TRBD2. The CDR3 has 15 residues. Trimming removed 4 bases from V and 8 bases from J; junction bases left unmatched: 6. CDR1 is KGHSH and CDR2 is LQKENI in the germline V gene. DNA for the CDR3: TGTGCCAGCTCACTGACTAGCGGGAGATCAGATGAGCAGTTCTTC. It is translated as CASSLTSGRSDEQFF.

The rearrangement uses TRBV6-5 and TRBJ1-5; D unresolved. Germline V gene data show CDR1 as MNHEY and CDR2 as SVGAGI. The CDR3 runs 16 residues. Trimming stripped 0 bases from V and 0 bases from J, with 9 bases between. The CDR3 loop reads CASSYSSRFSNQPQHF. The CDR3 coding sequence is TGTGCCAGCAGTTACTCGAGTAGGTTTAGCAATCAGCCCCAGCATTTT.

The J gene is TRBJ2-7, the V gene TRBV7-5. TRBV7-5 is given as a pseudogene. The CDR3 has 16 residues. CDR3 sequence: CASSLSVGTASYEQYF. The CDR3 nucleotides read TGTGCCAGCAGCTTAAGTGTGGGGACGGCCTCCTACGAGCAGTACTTC.

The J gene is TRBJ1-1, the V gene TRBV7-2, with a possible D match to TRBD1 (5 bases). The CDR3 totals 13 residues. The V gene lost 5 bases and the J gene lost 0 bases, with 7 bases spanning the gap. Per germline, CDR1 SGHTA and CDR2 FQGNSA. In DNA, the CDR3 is TGTGCCAGCAGCCGACAGATGAACACTGAAGCTTTCTTT. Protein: CASSRQMNTEAFF.

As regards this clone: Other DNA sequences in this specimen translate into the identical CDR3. The CDR3 bases are TGTGCCTGGAGTCGGAACACCATATATTTT. The encoded protein is CAWSRNTIYF. The V call is TRBV30, the J call TRBJ1-3; D not resolved. The V end was cut by 2 bases, the J end by 7 bases, with 3 bases between. Germline CDR1 reads GTSNPN; CDR2 reads SVGIG (reference sequence). The CDR3 is 10 amino acids.

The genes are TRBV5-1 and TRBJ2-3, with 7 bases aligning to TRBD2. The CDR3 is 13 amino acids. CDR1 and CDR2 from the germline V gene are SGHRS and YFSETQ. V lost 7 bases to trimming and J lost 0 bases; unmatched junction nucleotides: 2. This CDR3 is CASGRASTDTQYF. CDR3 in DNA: TGCGCCAGCGGGAGGGCTAGCACAGATACGCAGTATTTT.

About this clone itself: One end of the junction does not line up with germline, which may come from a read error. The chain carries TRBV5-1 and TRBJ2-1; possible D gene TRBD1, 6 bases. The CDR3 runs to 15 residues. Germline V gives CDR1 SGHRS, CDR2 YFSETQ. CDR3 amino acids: CASSLAQGIYNEQFF. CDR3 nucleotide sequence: TGCGCCAGTAGCTTGGCCCAGGGGATTTACAATGAGCAGTTCTTC.

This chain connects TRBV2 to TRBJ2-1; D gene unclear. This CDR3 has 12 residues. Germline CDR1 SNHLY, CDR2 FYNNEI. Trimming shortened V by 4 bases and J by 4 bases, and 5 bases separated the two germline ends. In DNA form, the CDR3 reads TGTGCCAGCAGTGGCAGTTACAATGAGCAGTTCTTC. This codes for CASSGSYNEQFF.

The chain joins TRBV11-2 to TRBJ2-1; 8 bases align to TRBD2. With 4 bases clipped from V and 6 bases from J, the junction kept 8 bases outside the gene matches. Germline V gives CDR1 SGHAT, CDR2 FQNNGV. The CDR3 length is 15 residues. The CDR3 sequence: CASSYPGLGSNEQFF. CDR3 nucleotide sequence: TGTGCCAGCAGCTACCCGGGACTAGGGTCCAATGAGCAGTTCTTC. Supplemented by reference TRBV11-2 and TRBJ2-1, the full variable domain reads EAGVAQSPRYKIIEKRQSVAFWCNPISGHATLYWYQQILGQGPKLLIQFQNNGVVDDSQLPKDRFSAERLKGVDSTLKIQPAKLEDSAVYLCASSYPGLGSNEQFFGPGTRLTVL.

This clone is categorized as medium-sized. The CDR3 DNA follows: TGTGCCAGCAGCCCTCTCACTGAAGCTTTCTTT. The encoded protein is CASSPLTEAFF. V usage is TRBV9 and J usage is TRBJ1-1, with unresolved D. The V end lost 4 bases, the J end lost 4 bases, and 5 bases lay between the germline ends. This CDR3 comprises 11 residues. Germline CDR1 reads SGDLS; CDR2 reads YYNGEE. Combining the CDR3 with reference TRBV9 and TRBJ1-1 gives the whole variable domain DSGVTQTPKHLITATGQRVTLRCSPRSGDLSVYWYQQSLDQGLQFLIQYYNGEERAKGNILERFSAQQFPDLHSELNLSSLELGDSALYFCASSPLTEAFFGQGTRLTVV.

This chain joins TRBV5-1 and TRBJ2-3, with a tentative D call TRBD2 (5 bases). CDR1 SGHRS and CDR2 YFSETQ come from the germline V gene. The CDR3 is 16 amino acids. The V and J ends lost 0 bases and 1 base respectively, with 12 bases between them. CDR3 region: CASSLASTRGTDTQYF. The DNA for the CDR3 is TGCGCCAGCAGCTTGGCCAGCACTAGGGGCACAGATACGCAGTATTTT.

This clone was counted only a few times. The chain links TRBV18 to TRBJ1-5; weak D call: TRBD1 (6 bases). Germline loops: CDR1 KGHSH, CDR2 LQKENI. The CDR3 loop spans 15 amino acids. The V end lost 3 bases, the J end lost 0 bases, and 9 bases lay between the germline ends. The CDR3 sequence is CASSPGAISNQPQHF. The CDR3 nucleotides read TGTGCCAGCTCACCGGGGGCAATTAGCAATCAGCCCCAGCATTTT.

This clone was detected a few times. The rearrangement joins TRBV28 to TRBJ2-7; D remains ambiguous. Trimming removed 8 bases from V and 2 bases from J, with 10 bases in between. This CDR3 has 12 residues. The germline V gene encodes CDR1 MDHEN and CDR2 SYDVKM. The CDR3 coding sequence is TGTGCCAGCGGCTACATGGCCTACGAGCAGTACTTC. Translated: CASGYMAYEQYF.

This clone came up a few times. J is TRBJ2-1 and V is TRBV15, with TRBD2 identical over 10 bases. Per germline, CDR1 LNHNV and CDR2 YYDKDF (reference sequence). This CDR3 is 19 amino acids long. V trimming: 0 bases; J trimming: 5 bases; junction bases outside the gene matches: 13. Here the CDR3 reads CATSRDELASGSPDNEQFF. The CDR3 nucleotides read TGTGCCACCAGCAGAGATGAGTTGGCTAGCGGGAGCCCAGACAATGAGCAGTTCTTC. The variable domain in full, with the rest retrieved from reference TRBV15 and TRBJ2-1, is DAMVIQNPRYQVTQFGKPVTLSCSQTLNHNVMYWYQQKSSQAPKLLFHYYDKDFNNEADTPDNFQSRRPNTSFCFLDIRSPGLGDTAMYLCATSRDELASGSPDNEQFFGPGTRLTVL.

CDR3 protein: CASSLITGREQYF. In DNA, the CDR3 is TGTGCCAGCAGCCTAATTACAGGGAGGGAGCAGTACTTC. The rearrangement uses TRBV7-2 and TRBJ2-7; D assignment may be TRBD1 or TRBD2 (6 bases each). CDR1 SGHTA and CDR2 FQGNSA come from the germline V gene. CDR3 length equals 13 residues. The V gene lost 5 bases and the J gene lost 7 bases, with 15 bases spanning the gap.

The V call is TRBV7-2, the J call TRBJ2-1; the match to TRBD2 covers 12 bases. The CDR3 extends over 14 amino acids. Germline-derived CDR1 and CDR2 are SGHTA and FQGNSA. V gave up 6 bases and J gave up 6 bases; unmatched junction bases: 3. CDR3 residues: CASRLAGGSNEQFF. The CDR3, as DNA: TGTGCCAGCAGACTAGCGGGAGGTTCCAATGAGCAGTTCTTC.

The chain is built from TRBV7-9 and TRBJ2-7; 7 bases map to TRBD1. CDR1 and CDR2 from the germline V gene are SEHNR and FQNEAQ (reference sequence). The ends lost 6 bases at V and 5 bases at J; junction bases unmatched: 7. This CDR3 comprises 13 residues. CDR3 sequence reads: CASRLTTGNEQYF. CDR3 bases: TGTGCCAGCAGACTAACGACAGGGAACGAGCAGTACTTC.

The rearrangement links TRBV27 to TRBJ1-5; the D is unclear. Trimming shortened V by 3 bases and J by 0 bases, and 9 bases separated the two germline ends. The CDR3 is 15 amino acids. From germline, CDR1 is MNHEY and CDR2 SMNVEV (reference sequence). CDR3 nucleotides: TGTGCCAGCAGTTTGTTAGGAGATAGCAATCAGCCCCAGCATTTT. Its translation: CASSLLGDSNQPQHF.

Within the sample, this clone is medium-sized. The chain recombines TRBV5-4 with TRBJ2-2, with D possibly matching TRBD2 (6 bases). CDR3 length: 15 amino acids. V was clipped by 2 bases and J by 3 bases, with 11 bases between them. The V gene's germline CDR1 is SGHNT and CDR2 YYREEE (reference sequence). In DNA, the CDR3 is TGTGCCAGCAGCTTTGTGGGAGGAGACACCGGGGAGCTGTTTTTT. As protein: CASSFVGGDTGELFF.

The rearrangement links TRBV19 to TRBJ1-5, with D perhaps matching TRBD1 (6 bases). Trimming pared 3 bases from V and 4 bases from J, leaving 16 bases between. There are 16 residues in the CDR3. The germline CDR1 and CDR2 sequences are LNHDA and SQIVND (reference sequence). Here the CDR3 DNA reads TGTGCCAGTAGTATCGTAAGGGGGAACCTGAATCAGCCCCAGCATTTT. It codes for CASSIVRGNLNQPQHF.